This T cell receptor beta chain was identified during a study of shared clonotypes between healthy human individuals. Study outcomes and limitations: It was anticipated that sequencing depth would influence how many clonotypes donors shared. Despite large depth, rarefaction showed incomplete sorted-subset sequencing. Four donors shared about 5% of their naive CD4 clonotypes.

Per germline, CDR1 SGDLS and CDR2 YYNGEE. The length of the CDR3 is 16 residues. The V segment lost 4 bases and the J segment 1 base; nucleotides outside the gene matches: 10. The test was conducted at deep level. Sequencing was performed with immunoSEQ multiplex PCR; in TCRdb, only in-frame clones are kept and a portion is missing. In the table there are fewer than 800,000 clones, 90% to 95% of which are singletons. As concerns this clone: The antigen is undetermined.

Terminally differentiated effector memory CD45RA+ cells were excluded by CCR7 positive selection of CD45RO-negative cells. The sequence came from a man aged 25-40 years in good health. Material for sequencing was naive CD8+ T cells sorted from blood. V usage is TRBV9 and J usage is TRBJ2-5; TRBD2 matches at 7 bases. The CDR3, as DNA: TGTGCCAGCAGCCGATCCGGGAGGACACTCCAAGAGACCCAGTACTTC. This sequence encodes CASSRSGRTLQETQYF. The whole variable domain, remainder taken from reference TRBV9 and TRBJ2-5, is DSGVTQTPKHLITATGQRVTLRCSPRSGDLSVYWYQQSLDQGLQFLIQYYNGEERAKGNILERFSAQQFPDLHSELNLSSLELGDSALYFCASSRSGRTLQETQYFGPGTRLLVL.